These 6 T cell receptor beta chains were sequenced from one sample in a study of blood T cell repertoires in COVID-19. Here immunoSEQ multiplex PCR was the method, and the copy in TCRdb shows in-frame clones only, minus some. The sample consists of under 350,000 clones, approximately 89% of them appearing once. The material sequenced was peripheral blood. These receptors were taken from a woman in her 30s with COVID-19, enrolled during active disease.

The chain has TRBV4-1 and TRBJ2-3; D is unclear. The CDR3 length is 14 residues. Trimming took off 1 base at V and 4 bases at J, with 9 bases between the two ends. Germline assignment: CDR1 MGHRA and CDR2 YSYEKL. The CDR3 nucleotides read TGCGCCAGCAGCCAAGGTAGAGTCGCAGATACGCAGTATTTT. This encodes CASSQGRVADTQYF.

The V gene is TRBV6-1, the J gene TRBJ1-2; no clear D. The CDR3 spans 12 residues. V was cut by 3 bases and J by 4 bases, with 6 bases left in between. From germline, CDR1 is MNHNS and CDR2 SASEGT. The CDR3 DNA reads as TGTGCCAGCAGTGACCTCTCCTATGGCTACACCTTC. Its translation is CASSDLSYGYTF.

This chain links TRBV5-5 with TRBJ2-5; D possibly corresponds to TRBD1 (7 bases). V was clipped by 4 bases and J by 4 bases, with 14 bases between them. This CDR3 is 14 amino acids long. Germline-derived CDR1 and CDR2 are SGHKS and YYEKEE (reference sequence). The CDR3 nucleotides are TGTGCCAGCAGCCGTGGGACAGCGGGAGAGACCCAGTACTTC. As protein: CASSRGTAGETQYF.

V and J are TRBV2 and TRBJ2-7; D not resolved. V dropped 1 base and J dropped 7 bases, with 14 bases sitting between them. Germline values: CDR1 SNHLY, CDR2 FYNNEI. The CDR3 totals 14 residues. CDR3 residues: CASSEGPVTSEQYF. The CDR3 nucleotides read TGTGCCAGCAGTGAAGGGCCAGTAACCAGTGAGCAGTACTTC.

This sequence joins TRBV29-1 and TRBJ1-2, with no clear D. Germline values: CDR1 SQVTM, CDR2 ANQGSEA. CDR3 size: 11 residues. Trimming left V 7 bases short and J 3 bases short, with 9 bases between. The CDR3 DNA sequence: TGCAGCGGGGCCGGGGACTATGGCTACACCTTC. It yields the protein CSGAGDYGYTF.

For this clone: Other DNA variants within this sample encode the same CDR3. The gene calls are TRBV15 and TRBJ1-6, with D uncertain. This CDR3 is built from 15 residues. The V gene's germline CDR1 is LNHNV and CDR2 YYDKDF (reference sequence). The ends were cut back, 0 bases at V and 7 bases at J, with 10 bases in the middle. The CDR3 reads CATSRDRGRNSPLHF. The CDR3 nucleotides read TGTGCCACCAGCAGAGATCGAGGTCGAAATTCACCCCTCCACTTT.